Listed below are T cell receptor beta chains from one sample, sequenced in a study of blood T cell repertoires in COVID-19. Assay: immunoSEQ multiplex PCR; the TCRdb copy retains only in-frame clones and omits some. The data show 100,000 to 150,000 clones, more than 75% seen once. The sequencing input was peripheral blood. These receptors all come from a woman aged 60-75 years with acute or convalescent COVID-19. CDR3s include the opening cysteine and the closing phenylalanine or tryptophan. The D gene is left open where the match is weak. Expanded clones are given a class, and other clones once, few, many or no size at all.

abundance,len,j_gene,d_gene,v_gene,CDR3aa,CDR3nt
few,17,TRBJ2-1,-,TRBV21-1,CASSSLTGQPGAGEQFF,TGTGCCAGCAGCAGCCTGACGGGACAGCCCGGAGCAGGGGAGCAGTTCTTC
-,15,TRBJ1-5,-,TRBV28,CASSFRTAGNQPQHF,TGTGCCAGCAGTTTTCGGACAGCGGGAAATCAGCCCCAGCATTTT
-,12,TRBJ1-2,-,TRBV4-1,CASSQDEPLIIF,TGCGCCAGCAGCCAAGATGAGCCTCTTATCATCTTC
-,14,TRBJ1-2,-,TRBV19,CASSIDGRATGYTF,TGTGCCAGTAGTATAGACGGCAGGGCAACTGGCTACACCTTC
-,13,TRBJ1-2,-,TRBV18,CASSLRTEYGYTF,TGTGCCAGCTCACTGAGAACTGAGTATGGCTACACCTTC
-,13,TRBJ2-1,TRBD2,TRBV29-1,CSVVLAGAGEQFF,TGCAGCGTTGTCCTAGCGGGAGCCGGTGAGCAGTTCTTC
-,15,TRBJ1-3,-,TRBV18,CASSPPNPAGNTIYF,TGTGCCAGCTCACCACCTAATCCGGCTGGAAACACCATATATTTT
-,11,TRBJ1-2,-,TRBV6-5,CASLDRRGYTF,TGTGCCAGCCTGGACAGACGCGGCTACACCTTC
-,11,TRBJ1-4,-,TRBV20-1,CSARDREKLFF,TGCAGTGCTAGAGATCGTGAAAAACTGTTTTTT
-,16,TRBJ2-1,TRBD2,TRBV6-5,CASSYSRLAGAGEQFF,TGTGCCAGCAGTTACTCGCGTCTAGCGGGAGCAGGGGAGCAGTTCTTC
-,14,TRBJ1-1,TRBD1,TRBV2,CASKGQGVNTEAFF,TGTGCCAGCAAGGGACAGGGGGTGAACACTGAAGCTTTCTTT
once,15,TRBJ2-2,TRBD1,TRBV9,CASSPMRQGAGELFF,TGTGCCAGCAGCCCCATGAGACAGGGCGCCGGGGAGCTGTTTTTT
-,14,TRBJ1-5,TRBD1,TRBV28,CASSQGGSNQPQHF,TGTGCCAGCAGCCAGGGGGGAAGCAATCAGCCCCAGCATTTT
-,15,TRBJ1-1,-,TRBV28,CASSPPTGGLSEAFF,TGTGCCAGCAGTCCCCCCACGGGGGGGTTGTCTGAAGCTTTCTTT
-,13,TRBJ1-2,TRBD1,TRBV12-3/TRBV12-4,CASRSTGSGGYTF,TGTGCCAGCAGGTCGACAGGGTCGGGCGGCTACACCTTC
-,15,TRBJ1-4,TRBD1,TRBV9,CASSAIGTGAEKLFF,TGTGCCAGCAGCGCGATCGGGACAGGGGCCGAAAAACTGTTTTTT
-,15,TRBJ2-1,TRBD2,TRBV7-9,CASSVTSGRNNEQFF,TGTGCCAGCAGCGTAACTAGCGGGAGGAACAATGAGCAGTTCTTC
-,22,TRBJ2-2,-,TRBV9,CASSVAEPGTLSSPLGSGELFF,TGTGCCAGCAGCGTAGCGGAGCCAGGGACACTGTCTAGTCCCTTAGGGTCCGGGGAGCTGTTTTTT
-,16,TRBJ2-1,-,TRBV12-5,CASGIPRLASVNEQFF,TGTGCTAGTGGCATCCCGCGACTCGCGTCCGTAAATGAGCAGTTCTTC
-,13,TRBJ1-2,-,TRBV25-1,CASSVDSVGGYTF,TGTGCCAGCAGTGTAGACAGTGTTGGTGGCTACACCTTC
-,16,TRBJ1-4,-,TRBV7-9,CASSLDSQATNEKLFF,TGTGCCAGCAGCTTAGACAGCCAGGCAACTAATGAAAAACTGTTTTTT
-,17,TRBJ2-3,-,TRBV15,CATSRGVDRITGDTQYF,TGTGCCACCAGCAGAGGGGTAGACAGGATCACTGGGGATACGCAGTATTTT
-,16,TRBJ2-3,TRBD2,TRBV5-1,CASSLYPSGRTDTQYF,TGCGCCAGCAGCTTGTATCCTAGCGGGAGAACAGATACGCAGTATTTT
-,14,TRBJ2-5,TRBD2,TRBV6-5,CASSYSGGRQTQYF,TGTGCCAGCAGTTACTCGGGCGGGAGACAGACCCAGTACTTC
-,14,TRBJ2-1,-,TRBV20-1,CSASRGASYNEQFF,TGCAGTGCTAGTCGGGGGGCGTCCTACAATGAGCAGTTCTTC
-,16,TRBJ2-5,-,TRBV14,CASSRTAGGRGETQYF,TGTGCCAGCAGCCGCACCGCAGGGGGGCGCGGGGAGACCCAGTACTTC
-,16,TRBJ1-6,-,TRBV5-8,CASSLTGDSRNSPLHF,TGTGCCAGCAGCTTAACAGGAGACTCCCGTAATTCACCCCTCCACTTT
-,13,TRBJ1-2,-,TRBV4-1,CASSQEGRAGYTF,TGCGCCAGCAGCCAAGAGGGGAGGGCTGGCTACACCTTC
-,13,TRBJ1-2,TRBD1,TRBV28,CASSRQGYYGYTF,TGTGCCAGCAGTCGACAGGGGTACTATGGCTACACCTTC
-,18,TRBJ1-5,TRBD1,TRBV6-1,CASSERRTGGYSNQPQHF,TGTGCCAGCAGTGAAAGGAGGACAGGGGGGTATAGCAATCAGCCCCAGCATTTT
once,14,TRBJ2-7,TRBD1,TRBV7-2,CASSTDRGLYEQYF,TGTGCCAGCAGCACTGACAGGGGGCTGTACGAGCAGTACTTC
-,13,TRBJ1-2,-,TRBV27,CASSYGGPYGYTF,TGTGCCAGCAGTTATGGAGGACCCTATGGCTACACCTTC
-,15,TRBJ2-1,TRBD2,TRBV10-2,CASTDVLALYNEQFF,TGCGCCAGCACTGATGTACTAGCGCTTTACAATGAGCAGTTCTTC
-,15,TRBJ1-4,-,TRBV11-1,CASSLTQGPNEKLFF,TGTGCCAGCAGCCTGACGCAGGGTCCTAATGAAAAACTGTTTTTT
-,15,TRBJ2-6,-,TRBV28,CASSLTSSGANVLTF,TGTGCCAGCAGTTTAACAAGCTCTGGGGCCAACGTCCTGACTTTC
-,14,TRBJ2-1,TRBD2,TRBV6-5,CASRAGATYNEQFF,TGTGCCAGCAGGGCGGGAGCCACCTACAATGAGCAGTTCTTC
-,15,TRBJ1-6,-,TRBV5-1,CASSFEGGDNSPLHF,TGCGCCAGCAGCTTTGAAGGGGGGGACAATTCACCCCTCCACTTT
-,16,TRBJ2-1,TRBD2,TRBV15,CATSRDLGGRVNEQFF,TGTGCCACCAGCAGAGATCTCGGCGGGAGGGTCAATGAGCAGTTCTTC
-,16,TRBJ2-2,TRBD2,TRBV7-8,CASSPAAGGRTGELFF,TGTGCCAGCAGCCCCGCAGCGGGAGGACGGACCGGGGAGCTGTTTTTT
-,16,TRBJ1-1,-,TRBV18,CASSQTPTVVSTEAFF,TGTGCCAGCTCCCAAACCCCGACAGTCGTCTCCACTGAAGCTTTCTTT
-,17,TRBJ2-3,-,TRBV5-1,CASSHRGLEAVGDTQYF,TGCGCCAGCAGCCACAGGGGACTAGAGGCCGTCGGAGATACGCAGTATTTT
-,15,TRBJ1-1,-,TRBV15,CATSRLPGGNTEAFF,TGTGCCACCAGCAGATTACCCGGGGGGAACACTGAAGCTTTCTTT
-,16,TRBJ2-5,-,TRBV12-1,CASSFARLAGDVTQYF,TGTGCCAGCAGCTTCGCAAGACTAGCGGGAGATGTGACCCAGTACTTC
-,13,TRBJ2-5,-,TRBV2,CASNGGQGKTQYF,TGTGCAAGCAACGGGGGGCAGGGGAAGACCCAGTACTTC
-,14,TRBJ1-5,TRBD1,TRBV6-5,CASSPGTVNQPQHF,TGTGCCAGCAGTCCCGGGACAGTTAATCAGCCCCAGCATTTT
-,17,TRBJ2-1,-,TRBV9,CASSLPATGSSYNEQFF,TGTGCCAGCAGCCTCCCCGCCACCGGGAGCTCCTACAATGAGCAGTTCTTC
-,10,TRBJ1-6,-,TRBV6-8,CASTVHPDRF,TGTGCCAGCACGGTCCACCCCGATCGTTTT
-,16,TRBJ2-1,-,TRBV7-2,CASSPNRAGSYNEQFF,TGTGCCAGCAGCCCAAACCGGGCGGGATCCTACAATGAGCAGTTCTTC
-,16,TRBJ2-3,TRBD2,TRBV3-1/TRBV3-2,CASSQVPAGVGDTQYF,TGTGCCAGCAGCCAAGTTCCGGCGGGAGTGGGAGATACGCAGTATTTT
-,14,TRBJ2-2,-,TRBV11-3,CASSLSQGDGELFF,TGTGCCAGCAGCCTCTCACAGGGAGACGGGGAGCTGTTTTTT
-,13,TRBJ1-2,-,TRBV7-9,CASSLAGARGYTF,TGTGCCAGCAGCTTGGCAGGGGCGAGGGGCTACACCTTC
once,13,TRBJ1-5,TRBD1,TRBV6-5,CASSYDRDTPQHF,TGTGCCAGCAGTTACGACAGGGATACGCCCCAGCATTTT
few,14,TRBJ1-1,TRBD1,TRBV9,CASSPDRPNTEAFF,TGTGCCAGCAGCCCGGACAGGCCGAACACTGAAGCTTTCTTT
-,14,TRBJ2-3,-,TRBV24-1,CATSGISGTDTQYF,TGTGCCACCAGTGGAATTAGCGGCACAGATACGCAGTATTTT
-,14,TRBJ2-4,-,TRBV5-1,CASSLAGTKNIQYF,TGCGCCAGCAGCTTAGCGGGCACCAAAAACATTCAGTACTTC